These 14 T cell receptor beta chains came from one sample sequenced in a study of T cell changes during pregnancy in multiple sclerosis. The data were produced by immunoSEQ multiplex PCR, yet TCRdb's version contains in-frame clones alone and is incomplete. Of tens of thousands of clones in the sample, approximately 92% were seen once. The input for sequencing was peripheral blood, taken in the first trimester of pregnancy. These receptors all stem from a female donor with multiple sclerosis, enrolled in a pregnancy study.

V and J are TRBV18 and TRBJ2-3, with TRBD2 matching 10 bases. This CDR3 comprises 18 residues. Germline trimming cut 0 bases from V and 1 base from J; bases unmatched to any gene: 7. Per the germline V gene, CDR1 is KGHSH and CDR2 is LQKENI. The chain's CDR3 is CASSPPLAGELGTDTQYF. CDR3 DNA sequence: TGTGCCAGCTCACCACCCCTAGCGGGGGAGTTGGGCACAGATACGCAGTATTTT.

The chain joins TRBV19 to TRBJ2-2; 7 positions agree with TRBD1. The CDR3 loop spans 20 amino acids. V gave up 2 bases and J gave up 4 bases; unmatched junction bases: 19. Germline loops: CDR1 LNHDA, CDR2 SQIVND (reference sequence). The CDR3 reads CASSITFFTIRDSLTGELFF. CDR3 nucleotides: TGTGCCAGTAGTATAACATTCTTTACTATCCGGGACAGCCTCACCGGGGAGCTGTTTTTT.

CDR3 sequence: CASSISRNYGYTF. The CDR3 coding sequence is TGTGCCAGTAGTATCAGCAGGAACTATGGCTACACCTTC. The genes are TRBV19 and TRBJ1-2; the D is unclear. V was trimmed by 3 bases and J by 2 bases, leaving 7 bases between them. CDR1 is LNHDA, CDR2 SQIVND, per germline (reference sequence). This CDR3 region has 13 residues.

J is TRBJ2-1 and V is TRBV2; 12 bases align to TRBD2. J gave up 8 bases and V 5 bases, and 10 bases lay outside the gene matches. CDR3 size: 16 residues. Looked up from germline, CDR1 is SNHLY and CDR2 is FYNNEI. CDR3 protein: CASSTRLAGDWDEQFF. DNA of the CDR3: TGTGCCAGCAGTACTAGACTAGCGGGGGATTGGGATGAGCAGTTCTTC.

The rearrangement joins TRBV7-2 to TRBJ1-1; D ambiguous. The CDR3 extends over 13 amino acids. CDR1 and CDR2 (germline): SGHTA, FQGNSA. Trimming left V 7 bases short and J 0 bases short, with 9 bases between. The CDR3 spells CASKLLMNTEAFF. The DNA of the CDR3 is TGTGCCAGCAAGTTACTAATGAACACTGAAGCTTTCTTT.

This clone was seen more than once but under ten times. This rearrangement joins TRBV4-3 to TRBJ1-1; no definite D call. This CDR3 spans 14 amino acids. The germline CDR1 and CDR2 sequences are LGHNA and YSLEER. Between the trimmed V and J ends, which lost 1 base and 5 bases, there was a span of 11 bases. This chain's CDR3 is CASSQVRLRTEAFF. CDR3 sequence (DNA): TGCGCCAGCAGCCAAGTAAGGCTGAGGACTGAAGCTTTCTTT.

This clone occurred once. The rearrangement joins TRBV7-9 to TRBJ1-1; D possibly corresponds to TRBD1 (6 bases). The V gene lost 4 bases and the J gene lost 4 bases, with 16 bases spanning the gap. Germline V lookup: CDR1 SEHNR, CDR2 FQNEAQ (reference sequence). The CDR3 is made up of 15 amino acids. The CDR3 region has the DNA TGTGCCAGCAGCTCCCCTAGGGACAACCCCACTGAAGCTTTCTTT. It specifies CASSSPRDNPTEAFF.

This CDR3 reads CASSDSASGAYEQYF. In DNA, the CDR3 is TGTGCCAGCAGTGACTCAGCTAGCGGGGCCTACGAGCAGTACTTC. The chain combines TRBV6-4 with TRBJ2-7; TRBD2 agrees at 9 bases. V shed 0 bases and J 2 bases; nucleotides not matched to a gene: 2. Looked up from germline, CDR1 is MRHNA and CDR2 is SNTAGT. The CDR3 loop spans 15 amino acids.

This sequence joins TRBV27 and TRBJ2-1, with D possibly being TRBD1 (5 bases). This CDR3 contains 16 residues. The germline gives CDR1 MNHEY, CDR2 SMNVEV (reference sequence). V shed 5 bases and J shed 0 bases, with 14 bases lying between them. As DNA, the CDR3 is TGTGCCAGCAGTCCGTGGACACACAGCTCCTACAATGAGCAGTTCTTC. This gives the protein CASSPWTHSSYNEQFF.

In this sample, this clone turned up once. The chain couples TRBV27 to TRBJ2-1, with a possible D match to TRBD2 (7 bases). Germline V gene sequence: CDR1 MNHEY, CDR2 SMNVEV (reference sequence). The CDR3 spans 14 residues. Trimming pared 7 bases from V and 2 bases from J, leaving 12 bases between. For the CDR3, the DNA is TGTGCCAGCACCCGAGGGGGGGCCTACAATGAGCAGTTCTTC. Translation: CASTRGGAYNEQFF.

Sample share makes this clone medium-sized (0.01 to 0.1%). This chain joins TRBV6-4 and TRBJ2-2; no reliable D call. The CDR3 loop spans 13 amino acids. Germline CDR1 reads MRHNA; CDR2 reads SNTAGT. The ends were cut back, 3 bases at V and 4 bases at J, with 6 bases in the middle. CDR3 residues: CASSESSTGELFF. The CDR3 DNA is TGTGCCAGCAGTGAGTCTAGCACCGGGGAGCTGTTTTTT.

The chain is built from TRBV7-3 and TRBJ1-5; D ambiguous. This CDR3 spans 13 amino acids. The germline V gene encodes CDR1 SGHTA and CDR2 FQGTGA. V was pared by 2 bases and J by 4 bases, with 6 bases between. The DNA for the CDR3 is TGTGCCAGCAGCTTAGAGCCGAATCAGCCCCAGCATTTT. This sequence encodes CASSLEPNQPQHF.

In its sample, this clone was seen once. The rearrangement joins TRBV14 to TRBJ2-7; 9 bases line up with TRBD1. CDR1 is SGHDN and CDR2 is FVKESK in the germline V gene. V lost 4 bases, J lost 2 bases, and 9 bases stayed unmatched. The CDR3 extends over 16 amino acids. CDR3 loop: CASSPRDREYPYEQYF. CDR3 nucleotides: TGTGCCAGCAGCCCTCGGGACAGGGAATACCCCTACGAGCAGTACTTC.

This clone appeared once. CDR3 in DNA: TGTGCCAGCAGCTTAGGGGCAGGGGGCGAATACGAGCAGTACTTC. It yields the protein CASSLGAGGEYEQYF. This chain joins TRBV7-2 and TRBJ2-7; 8 positions agree with TRBD1. The germline V gene encodes CDR1 SGHTA and CDR2 FQGNSA. V lost 1 base, J lost 4 bases, and 6 bases stayed unmatched. The CDR3 length is 15 residues. The whole variable domain, filled in from reference TRBV7-2 and TRBJ2-7, reads GAGVSQSPSNKVTEKGKDVELRCDPISGHTALYWYRQSLGQGLEFLIYFQGNSAPDKSGLPSDRFSAERTGGSVSTLTIQRTQQEDSAVYLCASSLGAGGEYEQYFGPGTRLTVT.